The 30 T cell receptor beta chains below come from one sample, sequenced in a study of blood T cell repertoires in COVID-19 (dated by TCRdb to the early 2020s). Libraries were made using the immunoSEQ multiplex PCR assay. TCRdb carries this immuneACCESS record with in-frame sequences only. Its versions omit some clonotypes, under half of them owing to an unresolved V gene in the studies checked, with the rest unexplained. Counted in this sample were about 240,000 clones; roughly 82% of them appeared once. The ten largest clones capture 9% to 15% of the sample. The source material was peripheral blood. The receptors come from a man older than 75 with acute or convalescent COVID-19.

The J gene is TRBJ1-5, the V gene TRBV6-6, with TRBD1 identical over 7 bases. Per the germline V gene, CDR1 is MNHNY and CDR2 is SVGAGI (reference sequence). This CDR3 has 16 amino acids. J gave up 2 bases and V 2 bases, and 6 bases lay outside the gene matches. The CDR3 DNA reads TGTGCCAGCAGTTACCGACAGGGTGTAGGCAATCAGCCCCAGCATTTT. Protein sequence: CASSYRQGVGNQPQHF.

This clone occurred a few times. The gene calls are TRBV2 and TRBJ1-1, with D possibly TRBD1 on 5 matching bases. Per the germline V gene, CDR1 is SNHLY and CDR2 is FYNNEI. CDR3 size: 13 residues. With 2 bases removed from V and 9 bases from J, the gap between germline ends came to 13 bases. The CDR3 is CASSERVGVKAFF. The CDR3 coding sequence is TGTGCCAGCAGTGAACGGGTAGGGGTGAAAGCTTTCTTT.

The rearrangement links TRBV2 to TRBJ1-1; 7 nucleotides match TRBD1. The CDR3 sequence is 13 residues long. V lost 8 bases to trimming and J lost 4 bases; unmatched junction nucleotides: 7. Germline V CDR1 and CDR2: SNHLY, FYNNEI. The CDR3 DNA reads TGTGCCAGCGGACAGGAATCGATCACTGAAGCTTTCTTT. Amino acids: CASGQESITEAFF.

DNA of the CDR3: TGTGCCAGTAGCTTCCTCCAGGACATCACCGGGGAGCTGTTTTTT. It codes for CASSFLQDITGELFF. The chain recombines TRBV19 with TRBJ2-2, with a tentative D call TRBD1 (5 bases). CDR1 is LNHDA and CDR2 is SQIVND in the germline V gene (reference sequence). V was shortened by 6 bases and J by 4 bases, with 15 bases between the two germline ends. CDR3 length: 15 residues.

The genes are TRBV14 and TRBJ2-1, with 8 bases aligning to TRBD2. This CDR3 is 17 amino acids long. Germline loops: CDR1 SGHDN, CDR2 FVKESK. V trimming: 8 bases; J trimming: 0 bases; junction bases outside the gene matches: 12. DNA for the CDR3: TGTGCCAGCTCCCCGAGGCGGGAGGCCCTCTCCTACAATGAGCAGTTCTTC. Residues: CASSPRREALSYNEQFF.

This chain uses TRBV25-1 with TRBJ2-7; TRBD2 matches at 13 bases. V lost 2 bases and J lost 1; bases outside the gene matches: 2. There are 16 residues in the CDR3. The germline gives CDR1 MGHDK, CDR2 SYGVNS. The CDR3 loop reads CASSEGLAGVSYEQYF. The CDR3 bases are TGTGCCAGCAGTGAAGGACTAGCGGGGGTTTCCTACGAGCAGTACTTC.

The chain recombines TRBV7-2 with TRBJ2-2, with 8 bases fitting TRBD1. Germline V lookup: CDR1 SGHTA, CDR2 FQGNSA. With V trimmed by 1 base and J by 7 bases, 5 bases remained unmatched. The CDR3 covers 15 residues. The CDR3 DNA follows: TGTGCCAGCAGCTTAGTGGGGACAGGAGTCGGGGAGCTGTTTTTT. Amino acids: CASSLVGTGVGELFF.

This clone has just a few counts. The rearrangement joins TRBV18 to TRBJ2-7, with 11 nucleotides matching TRBD1. The CDR3 spans 15 residues. The junction had 4 bases not matched to a gene; V was cut back by 6 bases and J by 0 bases. Germline V gene lookup returns CDR1 KGHSH and CDR2 LQKENI. The CDR3 spells CASSGTGGTSYEQYF. As DNA, the CDR3 is TGTGCCAGCTCGGGGACAGGGGGTACCTCCTACGAGCAGTACTTC.

The chain couples TRBV5-1 to TRBJ2-5; 7 positions match TRBD2. CDR1 and CDR2 (germline): SGHRS, YFSETQ. J lost 6 bases, V lost 0 bases, and 8 bases had no gene match. The CDR3 spans 15 residues. The CDR3 DNA sequence: TGCGCCAGCAGCTTGGCGGGGGGTCTTAAGCAGACCCAGTACTTC. This gives the protein CASSLAGGLKQTQYF.

V and J are TRBV19 and TRBJ1-2; TRBD1 agrees at 10 bases. CDR1 and CDR2 (germline): LNHDA, SQIVND (reference sequence). V shed 4 bases, J shed 8 bases, and the junction held 7 bases outside the gene matches. The CDR3 sequence is 14 residues long. The DNA for the CDR3 is TGTGCCAGTAGTACGGGACAGGGGATAGGCGGCTACACCTTC. Translation: CASSTGQGIGGYTF.

This chain joins TRBV6-5 and TRBJ2-7; D remains ambiguous. The CDR3 sequence is 12 residues long. V lost 6 bases, J lost 1 base, and 7 bases lay in between. Germline values: CDR1 MNHEY, CDR2 SVGAGI. For the CDR3, the DNA is TGTGCCAGCAGCCCCAGTTCCTACGAGCAGTACTTC. Translating it yields CASSPSSYEQYF.

The V gene is TRBV13, the J gene TRBJ1-3, with TRBD1 as a possible D gene (5 bases). V was pared by 2 bases and J by 0 bases, with 14 bases between. CDR1 PRHDT and CDR2 FYEKMQ come from the germline V gene (reference sequence). The CDR3 has 17 amino acids. The CDR3, as DNA: TGTGCCAGCAGCTTAATGGGGGAGGGTCGCTCTGGAAACACCATATATTTT. Encoded protein: CASSLMGEGRSGNTIYF.

The gene calls are TRBV6-4 and TRBJ2-1, with a tentative D call TRBD2 (5 bases). Trimming removed 7 bases at V and 4 bases at J, with 17 bases between. The CDR3 has 15 amino acids. CDR1 and CDR2 (germline): MRHNA, SNTAGT. CDR3 in DNA: TGTGCCAGCAAACAAATGGGGAGCCCTTACAATGAGCAGTTCTTC. Translating it yields CASKQMGSPYNEQFF.

The chain employs TRBV27 and TRBJ2-7, with TRBD2 as a possible D gene (5 bases). Trimming shortened V by 6 bases and J by 4 bases, and 13 bases separated the two germline ends. The CDR3 consists of 13 residues. From germline, CDR1 is MNHEY and CDR2 SMNVEV (reference sequence). DNA of the CDR3: TGTGCCAGCAGGACCGGGTCGGGATACGAGCAGTACTTC. This encodes CASRTGSGYEQYF.

The chain carries TRBV4-2 and TRBJ1-4; 7 positions agree with TRBD1. The trim removed 1 base at V and 2 bases at J, leaving 4 bases unmatched. The CDR3 loop spans 16 amino acids. Germline V gene lookup returns CDR1 LGHNA and CDR2 YNFKEQ. The CDR3 sequence: CASSQASGGTNEKLFF. CDR3 in DNA: TGTGCCAGCAGCCAAGCCTCAGGGGGTACTAATGAAAAACTGTTTTTT.

This clone is a singleton in its sample. The chain is built from TRBV9 and TRBJ1-4, with 7 bases aligning to TRBD1. The ends lost 6 bases at V and 8 bases at J; junction bases unmatched: 16. This CDR3 is 16 amino acids long. Germline CDR1 is SGDLS and CDR2 is YYNGEE. The CDR3 region has the DNA TGTGCCAGCACCCTACCGAATCGACAGGGCGCCGAAAAACTGTTTTTT. Its protein product is CASTLPNRQGAEKLFF.

The V gene is TRBV5-1, the J gene TRBJ2-7, with D possibly matching TRBD1 (6 bases). CDR1 SGHRS and CDR2 YFSETQ come from the germline V gene. This CDR3 has 15 residues. Trimming shortened V by 0 bases and J by 0 bases, and 10 bases separated the two germline ends. CDR3 DNA sequence: TGCGCCAGCAGCTTGGAACAGGGCTACTCCTACGAGCAGTACTTC. This sequence encodes CASSLEQGYSYEQYF.

The CDR3 coding sequence is TGTGCCAGCAGCCAAGCCCGACCGGCGGTGGTCTACGAGCAGTACTTC. Translation: CASSQARPAVVYEQYF. The rearrangement uses TRBV3-1 (or the pseudogene TRBV3-2) and TRBJ2-7; unclear D gene. The length of the CDR3 is 16 residues. V was trimmed by 1 base and J by 3 bases, leaving 16 bases between them. Looked up from germline, CDR1 is LGHDT and CDR2 is YNNKEL (reference sequence).

The chain uses TRBV27 and TRBJ2-1, with D maybe TRBD1 (6 bases). This CDR3 region has 14 residues. CDR1 and CDR2 from the germline V gene are MNHEY and SMNVEV (reference sequence). Trimming pared 2 bases from V and 7 bases from J, leaving 12 bases between. The CDR3 DNA is TGTGCCAGCAGTTTAGCAGGGGCGTGGAATGAGCAGTTCTTC. Residues: CASSLAGAWNEQFF.

The chain carries TRBV5-4 and TRBJ1-2, with TRBD1 matching over 8 bases. The length of the CDR3 is 14 residues. The V and J ends lost 5 bases and 4 bases, in that order; junction bases with no gene match: 7. Germline V gene sequence: CDR1 SGHNT, CDR2 YYREEE (reference sequence). The CDR3 DNA is TGTGCCAGCAGTATAGACAGGGGCGGCTATGGCTACACCTTC. Amino acids: CASSIDRGGYGYTF.

The V and J genes are TRBV12-3 or TRBV12-4 and TRBJ1-3, with TRBD1 matching 7 bases. The V gene end was trimmed by 3 bases and the J gene end by 16 bases; junction bases not matched to a gene: 6. This CDR3 is built from 11 residues. The CDR3 DNA sequence: TGTGCCAGCAGTTTTACAGGGGCGTTTTATTTT. This gives the protein CASSFTGAFYF.

The chain employs TRBV2 and TRBJ2-3; 7 bases fit TRBD2. Per the germline V gene, CDR1 is SNHLY and CDR2 is FYNNEI. The CDR3 totals 16 residues. With 7 bases clipped from V and 6 bases from J, the junction kept 16 bases outside the gene matches. The CDR3 protein is CASTISASGEWDTQYF. Written as DNA, the CDR3 is TGTGCCAGCACTATCTCGGCTAGCGGAGAGTGGGATACGCAGTATTTT.

V and J are TRBV2 and TRBJ2-1, with TRBD2 matching 10 bases. CDR1 and CDR2 (germline): SNHLY, FYNNEI. The CDR3 covers 14 residues. With V trimmed by 8 bases and J by 6 bases, 7 bases remained unmatched. CDR3 nucleotides: TGTGCCAGCCGCGCTAGCGGGAGTTTCAATGAGCAGTTCTTC. Protein sequence: CASRASGSFNEQFF.

CDR3 sequence (DNA): TGTGCCAGCAGCGACCCCCGGGACAGGCCTAATGAAAAACTGTTTTTT. Its translation is CASSDPRDRPNEKLFF. The genes are TRBV9 and TRBJ1-4, with TRBD1 matching 8 bases. Germline values: CDR1 SGDLS, CDR2 YYNGEE. After removal of 3 bases from V and 3 bases from J, the junction contained 7 bases not matched to a gene. This CDR3 is 16 amino acids long.

This clone has a single count. The chain carries TRBV19 and TRBJ2-2; the D gene is possibly TRBD1 (5 bases). The CDR3 is 14 residues long. With 6 bases removed from V and 4 bases from J, the gap between germline ends came to 12 bases. The germline V gene encodes CDR1 LNHDA and CDR2 SQIVND (reference sequence). For the CDR3, the DNA is TGTGCCAGTAGATCGGCAGGGCGCACCGGGGAGCTGTTTTTT. Translated, it gives CASRSAGRTGELFF.

V is TRBV7-9 and J is TRBJ2-1, with a weak D call TRBD2 (6 bases). V was trimmed by 4 bases and J by 7 bases, leaving 17 bases between them. This CDR3 is built from 15 residues. Germline V gene lookup returns CDR1 SEHNR and CDR2 FQNEAQ (reference sequence). The CDR3 region is CASSSLSGFGNEQFF. The CDR3 DNA reads as TGTGCCAGCAGCTCCCTTAGCGGTTTTGGGAATGAGCAGTTCTTC.

The gene calls are TRBV6-1 and TRBJ1-1, with 9 bases fitting TRBD1. The CDR3 spans 17 residues. V gave up 2 bases and J gave up 4 bases; unmatched junction bases: 11. Germline V gene sequence: CDR1 MNHNS, CDR2 SASEGT. CDR3 DNA sequence: TGTGCCAGCAGTGAAAACGGACAGGGGATTGGCGCCACTGAAGCTTTCTTT. Translation gives CASSENGQGIGATEAFF.

V and J are TRBV3-1 (or the pseudogene TRBV3-2) and TRBJ2-5, with D tentatively TRBD1 (5 bases). The germline CDR1 and CDR2 sequences are LGHDT and YNNKEL (reference sequence). The CDR3 totals 14 residues. V lost 1 base to trimming and J lost 3 bases, with 9 bases between them. The CDR3 spells CASSQVTDKETQYF. The CDR3 region has the DNA TGTGCCAGCAGCCAAGTTACGGACAAAGAGACCCAGTACTTC.

This clone was found once. The V call is TRBV14, the J call TRBJ2-2; D not certain. Trimming shortened V by 3 bases and J by 5 bases, and 10 bases separated the two germline ends. The V gene's germline CDR1 is SGHDN and CDR2 FVKESK. CDR3 length equals 14 residues. CDR3 DNA sequence: TGTGCCAGCAGCCACCCGGAGAGAACCGGGGAGCTGTTTTTT. It yields the protein CASSHPERTGELFF. The whole variable domain, filled in from reference TRBV14 and TRBJ2-2, reads EAGVTQFPSHSVIEKGQTVTLRCDPISGHDNLYWYRRVMGKEIKFLLHFVKESKQDESGMPNNRFLAERTGGTYSTLKVQPAELEDSGVYFCASSHPERTGELFFGEGSRLTVL.

This chain connects TRBV18 to TRBJ2-3, with D perhaps matching TRBD2 (5 bases). Germline loops: CDR1 KGHSH, CDR2 LQKENI. This CDR3 spans 17 amino acids. The germline V and J ends were trimmed by 3 bases and 3 bases, with 19 bases remaining between them. In DNA form, the CDR3 reads TGTGCCAGCTCACCCCAGGAGAGGGAGAGAGGGACAGATACGCAGTATTTT. As protein: CASSPQERERGTDTQYF. The full variable domain, its missing parts supplied by reference TRBV18 and TRBJ2-3, is NAGVMQNPRHLVRRRGQEARLRCSPMKGHSHVYWYRQLPEEGLKFMVYLQKENIIDESGMPKERFSAEFPKEGPSILRIQQVVRGDSAAYFCASSPQERERGTDTQYFGPGTRLTVL.